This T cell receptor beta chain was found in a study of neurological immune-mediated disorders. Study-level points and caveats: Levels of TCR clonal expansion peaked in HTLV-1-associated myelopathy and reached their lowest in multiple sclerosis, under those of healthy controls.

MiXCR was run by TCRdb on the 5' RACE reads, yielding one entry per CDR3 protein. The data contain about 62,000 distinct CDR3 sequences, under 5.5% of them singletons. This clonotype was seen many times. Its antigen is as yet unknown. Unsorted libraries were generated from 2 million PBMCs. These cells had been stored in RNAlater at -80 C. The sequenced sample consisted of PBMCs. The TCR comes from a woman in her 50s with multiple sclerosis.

CDR3 nucleotides: TGTGCCAGTCTACGAGAGGGGGACATTCAGTACTTC. This sequence encodes CASLREGDIQYF. The V gene is TRBV7-2, the J gene TRBJ2-4, with D tentatively TRBD1 (6 bases). Trimming cost V 9 bases and J 8 bases, with 14 bases left between them. Per the germline V gene, CDR1 is SGHTA and CDR2 is FQGNSA. There are 12 residues in the CDR3.